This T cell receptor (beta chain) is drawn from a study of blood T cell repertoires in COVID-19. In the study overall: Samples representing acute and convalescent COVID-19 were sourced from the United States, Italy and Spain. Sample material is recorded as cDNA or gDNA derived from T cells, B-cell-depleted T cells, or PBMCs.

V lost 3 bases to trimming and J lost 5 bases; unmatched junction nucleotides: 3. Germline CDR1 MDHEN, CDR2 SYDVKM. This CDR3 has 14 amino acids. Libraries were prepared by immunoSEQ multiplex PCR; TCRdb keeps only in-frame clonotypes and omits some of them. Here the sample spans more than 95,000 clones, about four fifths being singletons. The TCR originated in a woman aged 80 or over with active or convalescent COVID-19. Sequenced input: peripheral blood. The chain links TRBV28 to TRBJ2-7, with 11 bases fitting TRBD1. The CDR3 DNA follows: TGTGCCAGCAGTTTGGACAGGGGGCCCAACGAGCAGTACTTC. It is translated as CASSLDRGPNEQYF. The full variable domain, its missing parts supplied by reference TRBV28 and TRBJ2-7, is DVKVTQSSRYLVKRTGEKVFLECVQDMDHENMFWYRQDPGLGLRLIYFSYDVKMKEKGDIPEGYSVSREKKERFSLILESASTNQTSMYLCASSLDRGPNEQYFGPGTRLTVT.